The 24 T cell receptor beta chains given below trace back to one sample, sequenced in a study of blood T cell repertoires in COVID-19. The table came from immunoSEQ multiplex PCR; TCRdb's copy has only in-frame clones and leaves some out. This sample has some 110,000 clones, with 85% found just once. The sample consisted of peripheral blood. The receptors come from a man between 40 and 49 years old with acute or convalescent COVID-19.

This sequence joins TRBV3-1 (or the pseudogene TRBV3-2) and TRBJ1-6, with 8 positions matching TRBD1. CDR1 and CDR2 from the germline V gene are LGHDT and YNNKEL (reference sequence). The CDR3 is 17 residues long. V shed 5 bases, J shed 0 bases, and the junction held 6 bases outside the gene matches. The CDR3, as DNA: TGTGCCAGCAGCTCGAGGACAGGGAGCTCCTATAATTCACCCCTCCACTTT. It specifies CASSSRTGSSYNSPLHF.

V usage is TRBV19 and J usage is TRBJ2-1; TRBD2 might be the D (6 bases). Germline CDR1 and CDR2: LNHDA and SQIVND (reference sequence). The CDR3 loop spans 17 amino acids. V shed 1 base and J shed 2 bases, with 15 bases lying between them. CDR3 sequence: CASSIGGRLVPYNEQFF. As DNA, the CDR3 is TGTGCCAGTAGTATAGGGGGGAGACTAGTCCCCTACAATGAGCAGTTCTTC.

The genes are TRBV12-3 or TRBV12-4 and TRBJ2-7; D may be TRBD2 (6 bases). The CDR3 length is 13 residues. Deletions cut 3 bases from V and 2 bases from J, with 8 bases between. This CDR3 is CASSLWGAYEQYF. CDR3 DNA sequence: TGTGCCAGCAGTTTGTGGGGGGCCTACGAGCAGTACTTC.

The rearrangement uses TRBV7-9 and TRBJ2-7, with a weak D call TRBD2 (5 bases). The ends were cut back, 8 bases at V and 2 bases at J, with 13 bases in the middle. The CDR3 has 13 residues. Germline V CDR1 and CDR2: SEHNR, FQNEAQ (reference sequence). CDR3 residues: CASEPRATYEQYF. The CDR3 DNA follows: TGTGCCAGCGAACCGCGGGCTACCTACGAGCAGTACTTC.

This clone appeared a few times. The chain links TRBV10-3 to TRBJ1-3; weak D call: TRBD1 (5 bases). Germline V lookup: CDR1 ENHRY, CDR2 SYGVKD. The CDR3 totals 17 residues. V shed 2 bases and J shed 1 base, with 15 bases lying between them. For the CDR3, the DNA is TGTGCCATCAGTGAGCCAGAAGGGACTGAATCTGGAAACACCATATATTTT. It is translated as CAISEPEGTESGNTIYF.

This clone was observed a single time. This chain uses TRBV5-4 with TRBJ2-1; 8 bases fit TRBD2. The V and J ends lost 4 bases and 4 bases, in that order; junction bases with no gene match: 7. This CDR3 is 15 amino acids long. CDR1 and CDR2 (germline): SGHNT, YYREEE (reference sequence). CDR3 nucleotide sequence: TGTGCCAGCAGCCCCCGGGGGGGCGTATACAATGAGCAGTTCTTC. Translated: CASSPRGGVYNEQFF.

This clone was seen more than once but under ten times. V and J are TRBV2 and TRBJ1-1, with D hard to call. The CDR3 runs to 11 residues. The germline V gene has CDR1 SNHLY and CDR2 FYNNEI. V was pared by 4 bases and J by 14 bases, with 14 bases between. CDR3 DNA sequence: TGTGCCAGCAGTGTGGAGGGAATTCGATTCTTT. It is translated as CASSVEGIRFF.

The chain couples TRBV29-1 to TRBJ1-2; the match to TRBD1 covers 9 bases. The CDR3 spans 13 residues. J lost 6 bases, V lost 5 bases, and 7 bases had no gene match. Germline lookup yields CDR1 SQVTM and CDR2 ANQGSEA. CDR3 sequence: CSVLSGQGDGYTF. DNA for the CDR3: TGCAGCGTTCTCTCGGGACAGGGTGATGGCTACACCTTC.

V is TRBV18 and J is TRBJ1-1, with D unclear. Germline V CDR1 and CDR2: KGHSH, LQKENI. V lost 1 base, J lost 2 bases, and 14 bases lay in between. CDR3 length equals 16 residues. The CDR3 bases are TGTGCCAGCTCACCACGAAAAGCGGTGGCAAACACTGAAGCTTTCTTT. It is translated as CASSPRKAVANTEAFF.

The V and J genes are TRBV4-2 and TRBJ2-3; weak D call: TRBD2 (6 bases). Germline V gene sequence: CDR1 LGHNA, CDR2 YNFKEQ. The CDR3 loop spans 16 amino acids. The ends were cut back, 4 bases at V and 3 bases at J, with 17 bases in the middle. This CDR3 is CASSPVAPSGTDTQYF. In DNA, the CDR3 is TGTGCCAGCAGCCCGGTAGCGCCCAGCGGGACAGATACGCAGTATTTT.

This clone was detected a few times. The chain couples TRBV5-1 to TRBJ2-2; maybe TRBD2 (5 bases). Germline V gene lookup returns CDR1 SGHRS and CDR2 YFSETQ. The CDR3 is 15 amino acids. Trimming took off 1 base at V and 0 bases at J, with 7 bases between the two ends. CDR3 nucleotides: TGCGCCAGCAGCTTGTCACTAGCGAACACCGGGGAGCTGTTTTTT. Translated: CASSLSLANTGELFF.

The chain employs TRBV5-1 and TRBJ2-2; D may be TRBD2 (6 bases). The germline V gene has CDR1 SGHRS and CDR2 YFSETQ. The CDR3 totals 15 residues. V shed 1 base and J shed 5 bases, with 12 bases lying between them. The DNA for the CDR3 is TGCGCCAGCAGCTTGACTGCCGGGACTACCGGGGAGCTGTTTTTT. Its protein is CASSLTAGTTGELFF.

This clone was seen a handful of times. The rearrangement joins TRBV6-5 to TRBJ1-4, with 8 nucleotides matching TRBD1. This CDR3 comprises 14 residues. The germline V gene encodes CDR1 MNHEY and CDR2 SVGAGI. With 6 bases clipped from V and 4 bases from J, the junction kept 4 bases outside the gene matches. For the CDR3, the DNA is TGTGCCAGCAGATCGACAGGGGTTAATGAAAAACTGTTTTTT. Translation: CASRSTGVNEKLFF.

The J gene is TRBJ1-2, the V gene TRBV7-6; TRBD1 matches at 8 bases. Germline values: CDR1 SGHVS, CDR2 FNYEAQ. The CDR3 runs to 15 residues. V was pared by 3 bases and J by 4 bases, with 7 bases of the junction left unmatched. The CDR3 here is CASSFTGGGLYGYTF. CDR3 in DNA: TGTGCCAGCAGCTTCACAGGGGGGGGACTCTATGGCTACACCTTC.

The genes are TRBV11-1 and TRBJ1-2; TRBD1 matches at 7 bases. V lost 4 bases to trimming and J lost 2 bases; unmatched junction nucleotides: 10. Germline lookup yields CDR1 SGHAT and CDR2 FQDESV (reference sequence). The CDR3 consists of 16 residues. The DNA for the CDR3 is TGTGCCAGCAGCTCGCTTTCTTCACAGGGGAACTATGGCTACACCTTC. Translation: CASSSLSSQGNYGYTF.

This chain connects TRBV3-1 (or the pseudogene TRBV3-2) to TRBJ1-3; D not resolved. With 0 bases removed from V and 4 bases from J, the gap between germline ends came to 4 bases. This CDR3 comprises 13 residues. The V gene's germline CDR1 is LGHDT and CDR2 YNNKEL (reference sequence). Here the CDR3 reads CASSQDGGNTIYF. CDR3 bases: TGTGCCAGCAGCCAAGACGGGGGAAACACCATATATTTT.

The chain employs TRBV4-1 and TRBJ1-1, with a possible D match to TRBD1 (6 bases). The CDR3 spans 15 residues. Germline assignment: CDR1 MGHRA and CDR2 YSYEKL. V lost 2 bases and J lost 1, with 11 bases in between. In DNA, the CDR3 is TGCGCCAGCAGCCAAAAGGGACACAAGAACACTGAAGCTTTCTTT. Residues: CASSQKGHKNTEAFF.

The rearrangement links TRBV6-5 to TRBJ2-5; 7 positions agree with TRBD1. Germline CDR1 reads MNHEY; CDR2 reads SVGAGI. The CDR3 spans 15 residues. V gave up 1 base and J gave up 2 bases; unmatched junction bases: 4. The CDR3 loop reads CASSYWTGGQETQYF. The CDR3 DNA reads TGTGCCAGCAGTTACTGGACAGGCGGACAAGAGACCCAGTACTTC.

The chain has TRBV28 and TRBJ1-6; weak D call: TRBD1 (5 bases). The V gene lost 6 bases and the J gene lost 7 bases, with 10 bases spanning the gap. Germline V gene sequence: CDR1 MDHEN, CDR2 SYDVKM. This CDR3 contains 13 residues. The CDR3 DNA reads as TGTGCCAGCAGCAGGGTTAACAATTCACCCCTCCACTTT. Its translation is CASSRVNNSPLHF.

This chain uses TRBV19 with TRBJ1-2, with 8 bases that match TRBD1. The germline gives CDR1 LNHDA, CDR2 SQIVND (reference sequence). The V and J ends lost 5 bases and 4 bases, in that order; junction bases with no gene match: 9. The CDR3 is 15 amino acids. DNA of the CDR3: TGTGCCAGTAGTGATAACAGGGGGAAGACCTATGGCTACACCTTC. Protein: CASSDNRGKTYGYTF. Full variable domain (outside the CDR3, taken from reference TRBV19 and TRBJ1-2): DGGITQSPKYLFRKEGQNVTLSCEQNLNHDAMYWYRQDPGQGLRLIYYSQIVNDFQKGDIAEGYSVSREKKESFPLTVTSAQKNPTAFYLCASSDNRGKTYGYTFGSGTRLTVV.

This clone appeared once. This chain connects TRBV28 to TRBJ1-1, with D tentatively TRBD1 (5 bases). The length of the CDR3 is 17 residues. CDR1 is MDHEN, CDR2 SYDVKM, per germline. Trimming shortened V by 2 bases and J by 5 bases, and 21 bases separated the two germline ends. The CDR3 coding sequence is TGTGCCAGCAGTTTAAGGGCCGGCGGGGGGAGGTGGACTGAAGCTTTCTTT. This sequence encodes CASSLRAGGGRWTEAFF. Complete variable domain (other parts from reference TRBV28 and TRBJ1-1): DVKVTQSSRYLVKRTGEKVFLECVQDMDHENMFWYRQDPGLGLRLIYFSYDVKMKEKGDIPEGYSVSREKKERFSLILESASTNQTSMYLCASSLRAGGGRWTEAFFGQGTRLTVV.

This chain uses TRBV5-6 with TRBJ1-5; D is possibly TRBD1 (6 bases). Germline CDR1 and CDR2: SGHDT and YYEEEE. V dropped 2 bases and J dropped 6 bases, with 15 bases sitting between them. The CDR3 consists of 15 residues. DNA of the CDR3: TGTGCCAGCAGCTTACGAACAGGGAAGGGTCAGCCCCAGCATTTT. This sequence encodes CASSLRTGKGQPQHF.

In its sample, this clone was seen a few times. The rearrangement links TRBV28 to TRBJ1-5, with TRBD1 matching 10 bases. J lost 6 bases, V lost 4 bases, and 3 bases had no gene match. This CDR3 spans 14 amino acids. Looked up from germline, CDR1 is MDHEN and CDR2 is SYDVKM. CDR3 loop: CASSSGTGVQPQHF. The CDR3 region has the DNA TGTGCCAGCAGTTCCGGGACAGGGGTTCAGCCCCAGCATTTT.

Concerning this clone itself: The same CDR3 can be traced to other DNA sequences in this sample. V and J are TRBV7-2 and TRBJ1-1; D uncertain. V lost 6 bases, J lost 0 bases, and 8 bases lay in between. CDR1 and CDR2 from the germline V gene are SGHTA and FQGNSA. This CDR3 comprises 13 residues. As DNA, the CDR3 is TGTGCCAGCAGTCCCTACTTGAACACTGAAGCTTTCTTT. The encoded protein is CASSPYLNTEAFF.